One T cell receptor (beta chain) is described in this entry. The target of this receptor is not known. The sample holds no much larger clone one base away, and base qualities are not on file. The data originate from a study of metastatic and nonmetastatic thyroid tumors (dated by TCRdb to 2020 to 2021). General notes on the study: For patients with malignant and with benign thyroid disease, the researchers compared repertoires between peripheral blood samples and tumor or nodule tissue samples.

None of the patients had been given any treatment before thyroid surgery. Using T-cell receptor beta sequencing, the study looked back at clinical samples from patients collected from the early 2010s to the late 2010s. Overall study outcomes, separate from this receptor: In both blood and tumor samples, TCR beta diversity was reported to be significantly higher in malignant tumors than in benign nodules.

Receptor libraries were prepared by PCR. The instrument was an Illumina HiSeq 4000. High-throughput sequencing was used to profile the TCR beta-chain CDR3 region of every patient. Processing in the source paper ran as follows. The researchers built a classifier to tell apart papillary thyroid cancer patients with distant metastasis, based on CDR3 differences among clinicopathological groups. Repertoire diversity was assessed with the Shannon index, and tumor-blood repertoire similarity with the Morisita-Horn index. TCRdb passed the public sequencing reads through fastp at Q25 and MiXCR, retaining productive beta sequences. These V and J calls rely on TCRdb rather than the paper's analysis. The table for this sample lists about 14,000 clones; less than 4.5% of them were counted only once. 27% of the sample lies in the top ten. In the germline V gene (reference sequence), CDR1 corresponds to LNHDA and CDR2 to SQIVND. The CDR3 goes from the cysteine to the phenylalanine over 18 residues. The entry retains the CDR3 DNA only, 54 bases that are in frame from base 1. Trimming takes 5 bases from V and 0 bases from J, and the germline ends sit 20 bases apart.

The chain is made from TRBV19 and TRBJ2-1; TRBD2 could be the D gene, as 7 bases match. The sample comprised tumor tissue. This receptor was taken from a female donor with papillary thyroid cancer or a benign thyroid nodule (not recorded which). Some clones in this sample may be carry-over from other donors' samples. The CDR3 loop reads CASSRGPTSESSYNEQFF. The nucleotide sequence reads TGTGCCAGTAGTCGGGGGCCTACTAGCGAAAGCTCCTACAATGAGCAGTTCTTC. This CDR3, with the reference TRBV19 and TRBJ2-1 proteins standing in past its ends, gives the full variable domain DGGITQSPKYLFRKEGQNVTLSCEQNLNHDAMYWYRQDPGQGLRLIYYSQIVNDFQKGDIAEGYSVSREKKESFPLTVTSAQKNPTAFYLCASSRGPTSESSYNEQFFGPGTRLTVL.